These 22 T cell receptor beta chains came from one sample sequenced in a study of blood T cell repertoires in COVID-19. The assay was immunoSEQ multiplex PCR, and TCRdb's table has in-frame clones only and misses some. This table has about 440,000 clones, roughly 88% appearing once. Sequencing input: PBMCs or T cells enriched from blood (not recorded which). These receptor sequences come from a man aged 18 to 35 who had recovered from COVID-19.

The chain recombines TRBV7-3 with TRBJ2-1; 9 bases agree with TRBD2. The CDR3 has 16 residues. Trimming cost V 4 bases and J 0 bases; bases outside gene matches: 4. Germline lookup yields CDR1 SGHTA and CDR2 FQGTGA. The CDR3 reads CASSSLAGSSYNEQFF. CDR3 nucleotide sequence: TGTGCCAGCAGCTCTCTAGCGGGGAGCTCCTACAATGAGCAGTTCTTC.

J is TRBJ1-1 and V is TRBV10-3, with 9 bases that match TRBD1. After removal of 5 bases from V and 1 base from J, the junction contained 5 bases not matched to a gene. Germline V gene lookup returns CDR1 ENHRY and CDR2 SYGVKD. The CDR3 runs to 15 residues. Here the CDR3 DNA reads TGTGCCATCAGTCCGGCGACAGGGGGGAACACTGAAGCTTTCTTT. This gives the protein CAISPATGGNTEAFF.

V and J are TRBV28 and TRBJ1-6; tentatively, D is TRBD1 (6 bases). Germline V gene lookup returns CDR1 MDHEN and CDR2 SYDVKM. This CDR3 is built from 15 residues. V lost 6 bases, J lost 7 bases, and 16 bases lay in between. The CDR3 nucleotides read TGTGCCAGCAGGCCGGGGGGGGCTGAAAATTCACCCCTCCACTTT. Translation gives CASRPGGAENSPLHF.

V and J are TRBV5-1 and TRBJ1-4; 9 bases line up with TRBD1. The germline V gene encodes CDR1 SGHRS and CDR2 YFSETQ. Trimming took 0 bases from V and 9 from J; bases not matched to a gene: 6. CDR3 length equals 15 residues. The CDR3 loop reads CASSLGGTGQQKLFF. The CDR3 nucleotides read TGCGCCAGCAGCTTGGGCGGGACAGGGCAACAAAAACTGTTTTTT.

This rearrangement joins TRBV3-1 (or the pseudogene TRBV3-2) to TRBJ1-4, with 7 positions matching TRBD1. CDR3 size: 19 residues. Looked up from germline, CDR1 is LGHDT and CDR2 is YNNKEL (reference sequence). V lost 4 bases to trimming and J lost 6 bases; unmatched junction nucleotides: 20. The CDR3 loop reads CASSPPVRVKTGSDEKLFF. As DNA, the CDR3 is TGTGCCAGCAGCCCTCCAGTTAGGGTGAAGACAGGGTCAGATGAAAAACTGTTTTTT.

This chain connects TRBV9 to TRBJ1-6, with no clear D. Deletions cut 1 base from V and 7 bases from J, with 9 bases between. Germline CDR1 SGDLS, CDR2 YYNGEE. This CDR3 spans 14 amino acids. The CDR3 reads CASSVSGVNSPLHF. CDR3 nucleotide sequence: TGTGCCAGCAGCGTAAGTGGAGTGAATTCACCCCTCCACTTT.

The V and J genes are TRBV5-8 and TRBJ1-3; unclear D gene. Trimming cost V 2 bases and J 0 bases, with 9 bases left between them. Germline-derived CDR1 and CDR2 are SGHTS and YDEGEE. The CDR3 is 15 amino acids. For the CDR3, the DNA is TGTGCCAGCAGCTTATTTACTGGCTCTGGAAACACCATATATTTT. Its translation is CASSLFTGSGNTIYF.

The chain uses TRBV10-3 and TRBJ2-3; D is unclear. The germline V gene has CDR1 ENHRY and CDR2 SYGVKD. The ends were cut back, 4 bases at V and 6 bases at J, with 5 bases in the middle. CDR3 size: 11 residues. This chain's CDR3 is CAISGGDTQYF. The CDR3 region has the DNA TGTGCCATCAGTGGCGGCGATACGCAGTATTTT.

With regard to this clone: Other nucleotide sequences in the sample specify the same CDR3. In nucleotides, the CDR3 is TGCGCCAGCAGCTTAACAGGGGATGGGACTGAAGCTTTCTTT. Encoded protein: CASSLTGDGTEAFF. The V call is TRBV5-1, the J call TRBJ1-1; 7 bases are a match to TRBD1. CDR3 length: 14 amino acids. Germline assignment: CDR1 SGHRS and CDR2 YFSETQ. V dropped 2 bases and J dropped 5; count of bases not matched to a gene: 6.

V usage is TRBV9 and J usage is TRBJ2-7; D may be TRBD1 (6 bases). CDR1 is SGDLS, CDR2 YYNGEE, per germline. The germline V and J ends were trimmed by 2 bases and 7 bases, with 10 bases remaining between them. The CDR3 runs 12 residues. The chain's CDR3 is CASSVGTGEQYF. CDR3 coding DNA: TGTGCCAGCAGCGTGGGCACAGGGGAGCAGTACTTC. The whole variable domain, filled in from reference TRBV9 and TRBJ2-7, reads DSGVTQTPKHLITATGQRVTLRCSPRSGDLSVYWYQQSLDQGLQFLIQYYNGEERAKGNILERFSAQQFPDLHSELNLSSLELGDSALYFCASSVGTGEQYFGPGTRLTVT.

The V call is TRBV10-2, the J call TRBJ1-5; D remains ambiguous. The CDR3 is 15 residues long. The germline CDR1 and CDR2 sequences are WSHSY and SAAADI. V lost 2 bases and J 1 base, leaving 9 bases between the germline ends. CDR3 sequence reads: CASSESGRSNQPQHF. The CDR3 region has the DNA TGCGCCAGCAGTGAGAGTGGGAGAAGCAATCAGCCCCAGCATTTT.

The CDR3 sequence is CASSPEPLPYGYTF. The DNA for the CDR3 is TGTGCCAGCTCACCTGAACCCCTACCTTATGGCTACACCTTC. This chain uses TRBV18 with TRBJ1-2, with D uncertain. The CDR3 length is 14 residues. In germline, CDR1 is KGHSH, CDR2 LQKENI. Trimming cost V 3 bases and J 5 bases, with 13 bases left between them.

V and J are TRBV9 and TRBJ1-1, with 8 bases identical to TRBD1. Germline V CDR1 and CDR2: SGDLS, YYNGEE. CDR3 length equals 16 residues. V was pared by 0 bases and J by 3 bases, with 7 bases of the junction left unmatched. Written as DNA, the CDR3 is TGTGCCAGCAGCGTAGAAGGTGGCAGGGGGCACACTGAAGCTTTCTTT. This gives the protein CASSVEGGRGHTEAFF.

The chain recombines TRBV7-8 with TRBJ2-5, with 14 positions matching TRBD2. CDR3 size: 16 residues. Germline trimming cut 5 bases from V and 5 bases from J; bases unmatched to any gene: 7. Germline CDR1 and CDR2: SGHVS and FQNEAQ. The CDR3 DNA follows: TGTGCCAGCAGCCTGGGGACTAGCGGGGGTATGGAGACCCAGTACTTC. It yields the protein CASSLGTSGGMETQYF.

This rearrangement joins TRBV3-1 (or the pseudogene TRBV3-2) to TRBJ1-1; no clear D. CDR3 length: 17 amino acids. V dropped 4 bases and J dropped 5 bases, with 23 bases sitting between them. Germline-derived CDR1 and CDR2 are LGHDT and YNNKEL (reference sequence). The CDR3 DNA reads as TGTGCCAGCAGCCGAGACTTCCGGCCGGGAAGTAGTACTGAAGCTTTCTTT. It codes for CASSRDFRPGSSTEAFF.

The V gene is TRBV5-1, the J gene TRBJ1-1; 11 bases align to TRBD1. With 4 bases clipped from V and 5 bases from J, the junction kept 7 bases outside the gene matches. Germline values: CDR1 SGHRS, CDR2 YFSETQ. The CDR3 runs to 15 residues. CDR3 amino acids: CASSQGGTGGTEAFF. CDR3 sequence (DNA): TGCGCCAGCAGCCAGGGCGGGACAGGGGGAACTGAAGCTTTCTTT. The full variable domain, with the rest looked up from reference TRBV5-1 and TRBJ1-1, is KAGVTQTPRYLIKTRGQQVTLSCSPISGHRSVSWYQQTPGQGLQFLFEYFSETQRNKGNFPGRFSGRQFSNSRSEMNVSTLELGDSALYLCASSQGGTGGTEAFFGQGTRLTVV.

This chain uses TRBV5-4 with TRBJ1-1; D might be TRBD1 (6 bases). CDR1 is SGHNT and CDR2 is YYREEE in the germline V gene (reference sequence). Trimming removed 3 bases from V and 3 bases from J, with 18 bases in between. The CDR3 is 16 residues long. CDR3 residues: CASSSHGGRGDTEAFF. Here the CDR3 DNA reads TGTGCCAGCAGCTCCCACGGGGGCCGGGGGGACACTGAAGCTTTCTTT.

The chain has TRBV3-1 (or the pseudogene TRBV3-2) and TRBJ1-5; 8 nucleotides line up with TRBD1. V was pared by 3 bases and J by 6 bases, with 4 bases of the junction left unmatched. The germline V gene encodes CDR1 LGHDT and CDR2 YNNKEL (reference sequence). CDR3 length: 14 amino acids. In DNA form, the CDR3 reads TGTGCCAGCAGCCACAGGGGGCAGGGTCAGCCCCAGCATTTT. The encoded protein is CASSHRGQGQPQHF.

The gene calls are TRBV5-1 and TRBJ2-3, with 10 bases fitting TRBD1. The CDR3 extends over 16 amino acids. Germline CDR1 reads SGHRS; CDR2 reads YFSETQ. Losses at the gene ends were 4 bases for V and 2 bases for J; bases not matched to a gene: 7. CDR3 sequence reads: CASSDRDRGLTDTQYF. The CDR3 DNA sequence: TGCGCCAGCAGCGACCGGGACAGGGGACTCACAGATACGCAGTATTTT.

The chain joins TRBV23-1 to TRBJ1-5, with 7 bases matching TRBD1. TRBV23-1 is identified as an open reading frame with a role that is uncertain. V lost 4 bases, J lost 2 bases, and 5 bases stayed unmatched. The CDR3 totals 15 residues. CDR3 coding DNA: TGCGCCAGCAGTCGGGGAACAGGGGGCAATCAGCCCCAGCATTTT. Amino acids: CASSRGTGGNQPQHF.

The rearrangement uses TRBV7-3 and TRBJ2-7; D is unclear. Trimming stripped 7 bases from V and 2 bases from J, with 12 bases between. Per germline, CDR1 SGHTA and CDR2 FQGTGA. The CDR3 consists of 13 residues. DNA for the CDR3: TGTGCCAGCACTTACCATTCGGCCTACGAGCAGTACTTC. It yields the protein CASTYHSAYEQYF.

Written as DNA, the CDR3 is TGTGCCACCAGTGATTTCAGACTCAACTATGGCTACACCTTC. Translated: CATSDFRLNYGYTF. The chain employs TRBV24-1 and TRBJ1-2; D is ambiguous. CDR1 is KGHDR, CDR2 SFDVKD, per germline. The CDR3 loop spans 14 amino acids. V lost 1 base and J 2 bases, leaving 7 bases between the germline ends.